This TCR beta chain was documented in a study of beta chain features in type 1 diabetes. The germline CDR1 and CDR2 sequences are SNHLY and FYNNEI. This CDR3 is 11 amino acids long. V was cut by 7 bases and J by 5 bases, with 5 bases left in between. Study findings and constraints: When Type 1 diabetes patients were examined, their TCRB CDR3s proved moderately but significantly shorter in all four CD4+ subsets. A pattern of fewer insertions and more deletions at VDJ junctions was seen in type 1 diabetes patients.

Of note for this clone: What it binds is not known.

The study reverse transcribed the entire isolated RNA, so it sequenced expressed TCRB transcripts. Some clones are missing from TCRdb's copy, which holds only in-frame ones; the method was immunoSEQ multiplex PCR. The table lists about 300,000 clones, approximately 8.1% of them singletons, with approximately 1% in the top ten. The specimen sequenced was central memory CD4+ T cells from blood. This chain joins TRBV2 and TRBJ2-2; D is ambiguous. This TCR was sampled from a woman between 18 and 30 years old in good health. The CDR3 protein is CASMVTGELFF. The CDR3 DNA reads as TGTGCCAGCATGGTTACCGGGGAGCTGTTTTTT.